This T cell receptor beta chain is from a study of Tregs in tolerant kidney transplant recipients (dated by TCRdb to about 2019). Regarding the complete study: Transplants used related donors with nonmyeloablative bone marrow transplantation; mixed chimerism was transient in the human trials. The study applied TCRbeta sequencing to find donor-specific regulatory T cells before combined kidney and bone marrow transplantation and then followed those same cells after transplant. Activated donor B cells were produced by a roughly eleven-day culture on irradiated CD40L-expressing 3T3 cells in the presence of cyclosporin A and IL-4. Additional Treg samples were obtained by sorting recipient CD4+CD25+CD127- cells from a roughly 3-day mixed lymphocyte reaction with belatacept, in some cases after a subsequent roughly five-day donor restimulation. Sorted recipient Tregs were cultured with irradiated activated donor B cells plus IL-2 for roughly 15 days, with restimulation on day 11. Once the B cell culture was finished, the cells were sorted into two populations: CD4+CD8-CD25+CD127- and CD4+CD8-4-1BB+CD40L-. During sorting of primary belatacept mixed lymphocyte reaction cultures, recipient cells were distinguished from donor cells with antibodies.

As regards this clone: The clone's antigen remains unknown. Base qualities are not provided; no much larger clone lies one nucleotide away.

The time point label here, explained by the study, means: blood sample drawn before combined kidney and bone marrow transplant. Patients were several combined kidney and bone marrow transplant recipients from the ITN036ST trial, and only these trial subjects had samples available. Healthy control blood was processed to PBMCs by Ficoll density gradient and cryopreserved, and patient PBMCs were collected before and after transplant. Trimming takes 4 bases off V and 2 bases off J; junction bases not matched to a gene: 10. Sequences SGHTA (CDR1) and FQGNSA (CDR2) are obtained from the germline V gene. From the cysteine through the phenylalanine, the CDR3 covers 17 amino acids. The entry retains the CDR3 DNA only, 51 bases that are in frame from base 1. Genomic DNA was extracted from sorted cells with the QIAGEN DNeasy Blood and Tissue Kit for TCRbeta CDR3 sequencing. High-throughput TCRbeta CDR3 sequencing, which included PCR amplification with bias correction and internal controls, was done commercially through immunoSEQ. The authors' analysis ran thus. Unique productive TCRbeta sequences were defined by CDR3 nucleotide sequence when primers matched and otherwise by CDR3 amino acid sequence together with Vbeta and Jbeta genes. Sequences were defined as donor-reactive when expanded at least 5-fold in CFSE-low cells versus unstimulated cells and present at a frequency of at least 0.01% in CFSE-low cells. Repertoire divergence was quantified by Jensen-Shannon divergence using the top 100 TCRbeta sequences ranked by frequency. For any sample with multiple sequencing runs, sorting error was corrected in each run separately before the runs were pooled. Entries here come from immuneACCESS through TCRdb and include only in-frame sequences with V and J called. Some clones fail to appear in such tables; in the studies checked, an unresolved V gene covers under half of the shortfall, and the cause of the remainder is unknown. D and trimming come from the DNA, and the V and J calls and clone size come from that table. The sample records 550 to 650 clones, around 96% of which are singletons. The top ten hold around 5% of the sample.

What the study reported, not specific to this receptor: Expanding Tregs with activated donor B cells appeared to identify the most biologically relevant and donor-specific TCRbeta repertoire. Because only a small number of patients were included, the study had limitations, and the results will need to be validated in larger populations as well as under other immunosuppression protocols. Although technical replication error seemed to be minimal, the question of biological reproducibility was not addressed directly. In tolerant patients, the expansion of donor-specific Tregs was greater than global Treg expansion, suggesting that the expansion was antigen-driven rather than nonspecific. PCR primers changed over time for some patients, so nucleotide-level comparison across those patients' samples was not possible.

The rearranged segments are TRBV7-2 and TRBJ2-3; TRBD1 fits 9 bases in the junction. The TCR originated in a human patient who received a combined kidney and bone marrow transplant. Specimen: Tregs from blood cultured with allogeneic cells, collected before the transplant. CDR3 reads: CASSWTGTGYTTDTQYF. The base sequence is TGTGCCAGCAGCTGGACCGGGACAGGGTATACCACAGATACGCAGTATTTT.